Each of the 2 T cell receptor beta chains below was sequenced from the same sample in a study of blood T cell repertoires in COVID-19. Clones were sequenced by immunoSEQ multiplex PCR, and TCRdb holds only the in-frame ones, with some missing. The data contain 250,000 to 400,000 clones, roughly 90% of them singletons. Sequencing was performed on peripheral blood. Receptor source: a woman in her thirties with COVID-19, enrolled during active disease.

CDR3 sequence reads: CASRPELGNQPQHF. In nucleotides, the CDR3 is TGTGCCAGCAGGCCCGAGCTCGGCAATCAGCCCCAGCATTTT. The chain has TRBV6-5 and TRBJ1-5; no definite D call. This CDR3 contains 14 residues. V was pared by 6 bases and J by 2 bases, with 11 bases between. Germline CDR1 reads MNHEY; CDR2 reads SVGAGI.

This chain uses TRBV6-5 with TRBJ2-1; D remains unclear. This CDR3 is built from 12 residues. CDR1 is MNHEY and CDR2 is SVGAGI in the germline V gene. The V end lost 5 bases, the J end lost 2 bases, and 4 bases lay between the germline ends. The CDR3 nucleotides are TGTGCCAGCAGTCCCACCTACAATGAGCAGTTCTTC. As protein: CASSPTYNEQFF.